This T cell receptor (beta chain) was identified during a study of blood T cells in healthy people across ages. General study points: Roughly linearly, TCR beta diversity per million T cells fell as age increased.

The second PCR ran roughly 7 to 12 cycles with a sample-barcoded 5' primer and J-beta primers. One entry per CDR3 protein, called by TCRdb with MiXCR from the 5' RACE reads. The sample shows 650,000 to 800,000 distinct CDR3 sequences, roughly 44% of them seen only once. From germline, CDR1 is MNHEY and CDR2 SVGAGI. V lost 0 bases and J 1 base, leaving 8 bases between the germline ends. The CDR3 has 15 residues. There are a few counts of this clonotype. Antigen unknown. The V gene is TRBV6-5, the J gene TRBJ2-3, with a tentative D call TRBD1 (5 bases). The source material was blood. This TCR was sampled from a man aged 55 to 70 in good health. The CDR3 nucleotides are TGTGCCAGCAGTTACTCTGGGGCCCGCACAGATACGCAGTATTTT. Translating gives CASSYSGARTDTQYF.